The T cell receptor beta chain described here comes from a study of blood T cell repertoires in COVID-19. For the study at large: There were acute and convalescent COVID-19 samples, and they came from the United States, Italy and Spain. PBMCs, B-cell-depleted T cells, or T cells provided the cDNA or gDNA that made up the material.

Original handling: Counts of nucleated cells, estimated from reference gene primer amplification, were obtained. Repertoires were generated with immunoSEQ multiplex PCR, while TCRdb's copy carries only in-frame clones and drops some. V, J and clone size derive from that table, while D and trimming were established from the DNA sequence. Of 80,000 to 100,000 clones listed, about nine tenths are singletons. The CDR3 contains 11 residues. V was trimmed by 7 bases and J by 10 bases, leaving 13 bases between them. The source of this sequence is a man in his 60s with acute or convalescent COVID-19. V is TRBV12-3 or TRBV12-4 and J is TRBJ2-5; D may be TRBD2 (5 bases). The specimen was peripheral blood. CDR3 residues: CASTLGGRQYF. The CDR3, as DNA: TGTGCCAGCACGTTAGGAGGCCGCCAGTACTTC.